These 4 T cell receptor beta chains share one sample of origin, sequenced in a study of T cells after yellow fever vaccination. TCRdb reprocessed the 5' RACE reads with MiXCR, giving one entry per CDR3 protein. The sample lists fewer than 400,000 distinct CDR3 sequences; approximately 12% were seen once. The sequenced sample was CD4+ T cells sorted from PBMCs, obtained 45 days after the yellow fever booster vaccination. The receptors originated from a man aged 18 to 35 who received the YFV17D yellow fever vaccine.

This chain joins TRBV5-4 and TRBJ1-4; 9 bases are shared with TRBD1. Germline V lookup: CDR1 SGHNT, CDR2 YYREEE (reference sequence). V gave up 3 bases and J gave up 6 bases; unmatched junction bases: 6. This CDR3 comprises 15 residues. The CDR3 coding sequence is TGTGCCAGCAGCTCGCCGGGACAGGGCGATGAAAAACTGTTTTTT. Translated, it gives CASSSPGQGDEKLFF.

The chain's CDR3 is CASRATGSDTQYF. CDR3 DNA: TGTGCCAGCAGAGCAACGGGGTCGGATACGCAGTATTTT. The chain has TRBV9 and TRBJ2-3; D is possibly TRBD2 (5 bases). This CDR3 spans 13 amino acids. V was trimmed by 5 bases and J by 6 bases, leaving 13 bases between them. Looked up from germline, CDR1 is SGDLS and CDR2 is YYNGEE.

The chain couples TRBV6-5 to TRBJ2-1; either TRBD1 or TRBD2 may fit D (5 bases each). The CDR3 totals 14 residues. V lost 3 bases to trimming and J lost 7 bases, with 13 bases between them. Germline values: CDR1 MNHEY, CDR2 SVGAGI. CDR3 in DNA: TGTGCCAGCAGTTATCCTGGGGCGGGTAATGAGCAGTTCTTC. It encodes CASSYPGAGNEQFF.

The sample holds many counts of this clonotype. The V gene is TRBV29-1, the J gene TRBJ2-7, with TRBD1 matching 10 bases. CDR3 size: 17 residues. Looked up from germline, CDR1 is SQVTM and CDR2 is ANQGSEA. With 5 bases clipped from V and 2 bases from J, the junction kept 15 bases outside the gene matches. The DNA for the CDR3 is TGCAGCGTTCGGAGGACGTCCACCGGGACAGGGGCCTACGAGCAGTACTTC. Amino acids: CSVRRTSTGTGAYEQYF.